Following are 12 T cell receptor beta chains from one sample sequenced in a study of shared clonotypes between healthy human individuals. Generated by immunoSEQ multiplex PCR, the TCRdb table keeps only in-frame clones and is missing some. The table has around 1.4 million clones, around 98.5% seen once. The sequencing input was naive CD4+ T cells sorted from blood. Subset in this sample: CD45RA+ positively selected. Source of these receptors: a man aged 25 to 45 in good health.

CDR3 loop: CASSILSVNQPQHF. CDR3 nucleotides: TGTGCCAGTAGTATATTGTCGGTGAATCAGCCCCAGCATTTT. V is TRBV19 and J is TRBJ1-5; the D is unclear. Trimming left V 2 bases short and J 4 bases short, with 9 bases between. This CDR3 has 14 residues. Germline loops: CDR1 LNHDA, CDR2 SQIVND (reference sequence).

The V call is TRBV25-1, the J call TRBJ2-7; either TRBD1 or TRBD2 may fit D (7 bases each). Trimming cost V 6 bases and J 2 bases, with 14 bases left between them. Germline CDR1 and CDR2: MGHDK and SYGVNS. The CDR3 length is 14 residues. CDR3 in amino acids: CASRGGTAAYEQYF. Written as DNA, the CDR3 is TGTGCCAGCAGGGGGGGGACAGCTGCCTACGAGCAGTACTTC.

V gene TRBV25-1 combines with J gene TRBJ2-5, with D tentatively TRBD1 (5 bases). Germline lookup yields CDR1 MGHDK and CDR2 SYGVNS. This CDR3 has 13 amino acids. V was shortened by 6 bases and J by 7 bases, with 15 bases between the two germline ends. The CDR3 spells CASSPGHGGTQYF. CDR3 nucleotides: TGTGCCAGCAGCCCTGGACACGGCGGGACCCAGTACTTC.

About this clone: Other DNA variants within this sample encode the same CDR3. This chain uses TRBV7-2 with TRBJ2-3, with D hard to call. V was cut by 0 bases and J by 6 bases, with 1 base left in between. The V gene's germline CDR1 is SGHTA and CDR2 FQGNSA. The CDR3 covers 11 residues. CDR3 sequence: CASSLADTQYF. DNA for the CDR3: TGTGCCAGCAGCTTAGCGGATACGCAGTATTTT.

In DNA, the CDR3 is TGTGCCAGCGGGCGAGGGGGACTAGCGGGAGTGACCGGGGAGCTGTTTTTT. Translating it yields CASGRGGLAGVTGELFF. The V and J genes are TRBV7-9 and TRBJ2-2; 14 nucleotides align to TRBD2. Germline V lookup: CDR1 SEHNR, CDR2 FQNEAQ (reference sequence). This CDR3 is 17 amino acids long. Germline trimming cut 8 bases from V and 5 bases from J; bases unmatched to any gene: 10.

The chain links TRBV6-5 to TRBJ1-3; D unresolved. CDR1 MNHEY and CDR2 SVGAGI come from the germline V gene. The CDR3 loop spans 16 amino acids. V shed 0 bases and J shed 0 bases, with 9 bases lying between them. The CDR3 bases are TGTGCCAGCAGTTACTCGCAGTCCCTCTCTGGAAACACCATATATTTT. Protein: CASSYSQSLSGNTIYF.

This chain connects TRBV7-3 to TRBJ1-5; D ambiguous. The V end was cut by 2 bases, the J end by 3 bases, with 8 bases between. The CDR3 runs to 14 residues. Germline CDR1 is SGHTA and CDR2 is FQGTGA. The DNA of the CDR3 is TGTGCCAGCAGCTTAGGGCAATACAATCAGCCCCAGCATTTT. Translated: CASSLGQYNQPQHF.

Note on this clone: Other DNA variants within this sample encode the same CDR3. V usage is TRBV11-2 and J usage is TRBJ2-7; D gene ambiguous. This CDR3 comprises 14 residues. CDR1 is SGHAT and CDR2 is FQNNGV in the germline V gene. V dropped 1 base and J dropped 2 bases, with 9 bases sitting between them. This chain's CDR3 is CASSLGDGPYEQYF. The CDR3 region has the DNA TGTGCCAGCAGCTTAGGCGACGGGCCCTACGAGCAGTACTTC.

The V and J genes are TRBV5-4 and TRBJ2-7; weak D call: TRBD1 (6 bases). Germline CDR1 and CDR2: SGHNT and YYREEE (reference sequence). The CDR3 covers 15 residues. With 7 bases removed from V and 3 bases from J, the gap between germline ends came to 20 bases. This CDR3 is CASSFGVPGDYEQYF. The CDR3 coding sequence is TGTGCCAGCTCCTTTGGAGTGCCAGGGGACTACGAGCAGTACTTC.

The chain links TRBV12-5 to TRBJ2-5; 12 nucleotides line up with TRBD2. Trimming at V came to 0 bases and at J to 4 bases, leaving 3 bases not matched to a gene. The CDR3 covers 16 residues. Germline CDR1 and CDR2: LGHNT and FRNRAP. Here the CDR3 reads CASGLVLAGGIETQYF. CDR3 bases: TGTGCTAGTGGTTTGGTTCTAGCGGGAGGGATAGAGACCCAGTACTTC.

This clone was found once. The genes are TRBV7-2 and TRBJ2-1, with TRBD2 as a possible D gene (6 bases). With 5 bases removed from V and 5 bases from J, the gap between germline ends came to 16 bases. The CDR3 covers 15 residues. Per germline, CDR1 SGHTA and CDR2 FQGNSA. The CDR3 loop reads CASSVSGPSNNEQFF. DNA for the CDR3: TGTGCCAGCAGCGTTAGCGGCCCCTCTAACAATGAGCAGTTCTTC.

The CDR3 nucleotides are TGCGCCAGCAGCTCGGCCACAGCGGGGCGCGAGCAGTACTTC. Its protein product is CASSSATAGREQYF. The chain carries TRBV5-1 and TRBJ2-7; 7 bases align to TRBD2. The V and J ends lost 3 bases and 6 bases, in that order; junction bases with no gene match: 9. CDR3 length equals 14 residues. Germline CDR1 and CDR2: SGHRS and YFSETQ.